The 20 T cell receptor beta chains presented below share a single source sample, sequenced in a study of cytomegalovirus exposure and HLA in healthy donors. The primer mix had 60 Vbeta and 13 Jbeta primers. The method was immunoSEQ multiplex PCR; TCRdb's version includes in-frame clones alone and lacks a portion of them. Found here are around 190,000 clones, almost 85% of them singletons; the top ten hold approximately 2.1%. The sequenced sample was PBMCs. The receptors here all came from a woman aged 45 to 65 in good health and CMV-seronegative.

J is TRBJ1-1 and V is TRBV30; D gene uncertain. The CDR3 is made up of 12 amino acids. Germline V CDR1 and CDR2: GTSNPN, SVGIG (reference sequence). Deletions cut 8 bases from V and 1 base from J, with 11 bases between. The CDR3 is CARQKQNTEAFF. The CDR3 DNA reads as TGTGCCCGCCAAAAACAGAACACTGAAGCTTTCTTT.

This sequence joins TRBV30 and TRBJ1-2; no firm D call. Trimming removed 5 bases from V and 3 bases from J, with 13 bases in between. Germline CDR1 GTSNPN, CDR2 SVGIG (reference sequence). The CDR3 is made up of 13 amino acids. The CDR3 DNA is TGTGCCTGGGGAGGTGGGTTTGACTATGGCTACACCTTC. Its protein is CAWGGGFDYGYTF.

The V call is TRBV6-1, the J call TRBJ2-7; TRBD2 might be the D (6 bases). Germline V lookup: CDR1 MNHNS, CDR2 SASEGT. The CDR3 is 14 residues long. Trimming cost V 6 bases and J 0 bases, with 12 bases left between them. The CDR3 DNA sequence: TGTGCCAGCAGACGTGGGGGGAGCTCCTACGAGCAGTACTTC. Protein product: CASRRGGSSYEQYF.

This clone was seen only once. The gene calls are TRBV4-3 and TRBJ2-7; 8 bases agree with TRBD1. The germline V gene encodes CDR1 LGHNA and CDR2 YSLEER. With V trimmed by 0 bases and J by 4 bases, 5 bases remained unmatched. This CDR3 contains 15 residues. In nucleotides, the CDR3 is TGCGCCAGCAGCCAAGATCGTACAGGGGGATACGAGCAGTACTTC. This translates into CASSQDRTGGYEQYF.

This chain connects TRBV11-3 to TRBJ1-3, with 8 bases that match TRBD1. Trimming removed 4 bases from V and 2 bases from J; junction bases left unmatched: 4. Germline V gene sequence: CDR1 SGHNT, CDR2 YENEEA. There are 15 residues in the CDR3. The CDR3 here is CASSSARGPGNTIYF. In DNA form, the CDR3 reads TGTGCCAGCAGCTCAGCCAGGGGGCCTGGAAACACCATATATTTT. The full variable domain, rest sourced from reference TRBV11-3 and TRBJ1-3, is EAGVVQSPRYKIIEKKQPVAFWCNPISGHNTLYWYLQNLGQGPELLIRYENEEAVDDSQLPKDRFSAERLKGVDSTLKIQPAELGDSAVYLCASSSARGPGNTIYFGEGSWLTVV.

This chain links TRBV10-3 with TRBJ1-4; the match to TRBD1 covers 7 bases. Germline V gene sequence: CDR1 ENHRY, CDR2 SYGVKD. The trim removed 3 bases at V and 2 bases at J, leaving 18 bases unmatched. The CDR3 runs to 20 residues. The CDR3 protein is CAISDLRTGAGASTNEKLFF. Written as DNA, the CDR3 is TGTGCCATCAGTGATCTCCGAACAGGGGCAGGTGCGTCGACTAATGAAAAACTGTTTTTT.

The chain uses TRBV2 and TRBJ1-3; TRBD1 aligns across 7 bases. The CDR3 covers 17 residues. Germline CDR1 SNHLY, CDR2 FYNNEI. Trimming at V came to 5 bases and at J to 1 base, leaving 11 bases not matched to a gene. CDR3 protein: CASSPDDRVYSGNTIYF. The CDR3 bases are TGTGCCAGCAGTCCGGATGACAGGGTCTATTCTGGAAACACCATATATTTT.

This clone was detected only a few times. The rearrangement links TRBV6-5 to TRBJ2-1, with D possibly TRBD2 on 7 matching bases. Germline loops: CDR1 MNHEY, CDR2 SVGAGI. The CDR3 is 15 amino acids. Trimming removed 5 bases at V and 4 bases at J, with 15 bases between. In DNA form, the CDR3 reads TGTGCCAGCAGTACCGACAGGCGGGGGTACAATGAGCAGTTCTTC. Translation: CASSTDRRGYNEQFF.

This chain joins TRBV5-4 and TRBJ2-7, with 7 positions matching TRBD2. CDR1 and CDR2 from the germline V gene are SGHNT and YYREEE (reference sequence). V dropped 4 bases and J dropped 3; count of bases not matched to a gene: 10. This CDR3 comprises 15 residues. CDR3 region: CASSRDYGTDYEQYF. CDR3 coding DNA: TGTGCCAGCAGCCGGGACTATGGAACTGACTACGAGCAGTACTTC.

There are a few counts of this clone. CDR3 region: CASSQPGLAGVTQYF. The DNA for the CDR3 is TGTGCCAGCAGTCAGCCGGGACTAGCGGGAGTTACGCAGTATTTT. V and J are TRBV28 and TRBJ2-3; 14 positions match TRBD2. The CDR3 loop spans 15 amino acids. V was clipped by 5 bases and J by 8 bases; unmatched bases: 6. Germline V gene sequence: CDR1 MDHEN, CDR2 SYDVKM.

The chain combines TRBV21-1 with TRBJ2-1; whether TRBD2, the table's D call, matches the DNA was not checked. TRBV21-1 is designated a pseudogene. This CDR3 is 12 amino acids long. CDR3 DNA: TGTGCCAGCAGACCGACTAGCGATGAGCAGTTCTTC. As protein: CASRPTSDEQFF.

CDR3 loop: CASSLAPGETEAFF. The CDR3 DNA reads TGTGCCAGCAGCTTAGCACCTGGGGAGACTGAAGCTTTCTTT. This chain uses TRBV7-8 with TRBJ1-1, with D hard to call. Germline CDR1 SGHVS, CDR2 FQNEAQ. This CDR3 is built from 14 residues. Deletions cut 0 bases from V and 5 bases from J, with 10 bases between.

This clone was observed a handful of times. The chain has TRBV6-5 and TRBJ1-2, with D possibly being TRBD1 (5 bases). This CDR3 has 13 residues. Germline CDR1 and CDR2: MNHEY and SVGAGI. The V end lost 11 bases, the J end lost 2 bases, and 15 bases lay between the germline ends. The CDR3 reads CAFSDGGNYGYTF. The CDR3, as DNA: TGTGCCTTCAGCGACGGGGGGAACTATGGCTACACCTTC.

Only a few counts were recorded for this clone. The chain has TRBV28 and TRBJ2-1; 8 nucleotides match TRBD2. V was clipped by 5 bases and J by 9 bases; unmatched bases: 15. The length of the CDR3 is 16 residues. Germline V gene lookup returns CDR1 MDHEN and CDR2 SYDVKM. The CDR3: CASSPMGLEPLSEQFF. Written as DNA, the CDR3 is TGTGCCAGCAGTCCGATGGGACTAGAACCCCTCAGTGAGCAGTTCTTC.

V usage is TRBV7-9 and J usage is TRBJ2-5; D is unclear. V was shortened by 11 bases and J by 1 base, with 8 bases between the two germline ends. Germline V gene lookup returns CDR1 SEHNR and CDR2 FQNEAQ (reference sequence). The CDR3 length is 11 residues. This CDR3 reads CAAQAQETQYF. CDR3 nucleotide sequence: TGTGCCGCGCAGGCCCAAGAGACCCAGTACTTC.

The chain combines TRBV7-2 with TRBJ2-1; D is undetermined. Germline values: CDR1 SGHTA, CDR2 FQGNSA. Trimming removed 5 bases at V and 10 bases at J, with 18 bases between. This CDR3 region has 14 residues. The CDR3 protein is CASSPRLRSLEQFF. Written as DNA, the CDR3 is TGTGCCAGCAGCCCCCGTTTGCGGAGTTTAGAGCAGTTCTTC.

The CDR3 reads CASSSLSVRSYNEQFF. As DNA, the CDR3 is TGTGCCAGCAGTTCGTTATCCGTTCGCTCCTACAATGAGCAGTTCTTC. This chain connects TRBV28 to TRBJ2-1; no reliable D call. V dropped 4 bases and J dropped 0 bases, with 13 bases sitting between them. The CDR3 spans 16 residues. Germline assignment: CDR1 MDHEN and CDR2 SYDVKM. The entire variable domain, with the rest obtained from reference TRBV28 and TRBJ2-1, is as follows: DVKVTQSSRYLVKRTGEKVFLECVQDMDHENMFWYRQDPGLGLRLIYFSYDVKMKEKGDIPEGYSVSREKKERFSLILESASTNQTSMYLCASSSLSVRSYNEQFFGPGTRLTVL.

The chain carries TRBV28 and TRBJ2-4; 9 positions agree with TRBD2. With V trimmed by 6 bases and J by 8 bases, 8 bases remained unmatched. The germline gives CDR1 MDHEN, CDR2 SYDVKM. This CDR3 contains 14 residues. The CDR3 coding sequence is TGTGCCAGCAGCCGACTAGCGGCAAGGGACATTCAGTACTTC. It encodes CASSRLAARDIQYF.

This sequence joins TRBV7-9 and TRBJ2-1; 8 bases match TRBD1. This CDR3 region has 16 residues. Per the germline V gene, CDR1 is SEHNR and CDR2 is FQNEAQ (reference sequence). J lost 4 bases, V lost 5 bases, and 10 bases had no gene match. CDR3 in DNA: TGTGCCAGCAGCCAGGGGACAGGCCAAGGGTACAATGAGCAGTTCTTC. Translated, it gives CASSQGTGQGYNEQFF.

CDR3 sequence reads: CASSTGLATGELFF. CDR3 bases: TGTGCCAGCTCAACGGGACTGGCCACCGGGGAGCTGTTTTTT. The chain recombines TRBV18 with TRBJ2-2; maybe TRBD2 (6 bases). The germline V gene encodes CDR1 KGHSH and CDR2 LQKENI. The CDR3 length is 14 residues. The germline V and J ends were trimmed by 5 bases and 4 bases, with 11 bases remaining between them.